A selection of T cell receptor beta chains follows, all from one sample in a study of T cell responses to AZD1222 COVID-19 vaccine. Only in-frame clones appear in the TCRdb table, and some are missing; sequencing was by immunoSEQ multiplex PCR. The sample carries roughly 120,000 clones, approximately 88% recorded once. The source material was peripheral blood, sampled 28 days after the second AZD1222 dose. The receptors shown here come from an adult who received the AZD1222 COVID-19 vaccine. Each CDR3 is given with its conserved first and last residue. D genes are given only for firm matches. Expanded clones are given a class, and other clones once, few, many or no size at all.

j_call | v_call | clone_size | d_call | cdr3_aa | cdr3_nt
TRBJ2-1 | TRBV7-3 | . | . | CASSLTSGGLGLPLSYNEQFF | TGTGCCAGCAGCTTAACGTCCGGGGGATTGGGACTGCCATTAAGCTACAATGAGCAGTTCTTC
TRBJ2-3 | TRBV7-3 | . | . | CASSKDPGVGLSTDTQYF | TGTGCCAGCAGCAAAGATCCAGGGGTAGGGCTTAGCACAGATACGCAGTATTTT
TRBJ1-1 | TRBV4-1 | . | . | CASSQAGGRITLNTEAFF | TGCGCCAGCAGCCAAGCAGGAGGTCGGATAACGTTGAACACTGAAGCTTTCTTT
TRBJ1-4 | TRBV27 | . | . | CASSRATNEKLFF | TGTGCCAGCAGCCGAGCAACTAATGAAAAACTGTTTTTT
TRBJ1-4 | TRBV9 | . | . | CASSVYRVGRGVCEKLFF | TGTGCCAGCAGCGTATACAGGGTTGGTCGAGGGGTTTGTGAAAAACTGTTTTTT
TRBJ1-6 | TRBV19 | . | . | CASSRGYQDNSPLHF | TGTGCCAGTAGTCGGGGGTATCAGGATAATTCACCCCTCCACTTT
TRBJ2-1 | TRBV19 | . | TRBD2 | CASSSGTTGDEQFF | TGTGCCAGTAGTTCAGGGACTACCGGGGATGAGCAGTTCTTC
TRBJ1-5 | TRBV6-1 | . | . | CASSEGWGQPQHF | TGTGCCAGCAGTGAAGGGTGGGGTCAGCCCCAGCATTTT
TRBJ1-5 | TRBV12-3/TRBV12-4 | . | . | CASSLDNNQPQHF | TGTGCCAGCAGTTTAGACAACAATCAGCCCCAGCATTTT
TRBJ2-7 | TRBV6-1 | . | TRBD1 | CASSDRDRGNEQYF | TGTGCCAGCAGTGACCGGGACAGGGGAAACGAGCAGTACTTC
TRBJ1-5 | TRBV6-5 | . | . | CASSPFGGRNQPQHF | TGTGCCAGCAGTCCATTTGGGGGTCGGAATCAGCCCCAGCATTTT
TRBJ2-1 | TRBV6-1 | few | . | CASSEVSSNNEQFF | TGTGCCAGCAGTGAAGTGAGTAGCAACAATGAGCAGTTCTTC
TRBJ2-5 | TRBV7-3 | . | TRBD1 | CASSSTGVGETQYF | TGTGCCAGCAGCTCAACAGGGGTTGGGGAGACCCAGTACTTC
TRBJ1-6 | TRBV5-1 | . | . | CASSLSGQGKNSPLHF | TGCGCCAGCAGCTTATCCGGGCAGGGGAAAAATTCACCCCTCCACTTT
TRBJ2-1 | TRBV27 | . | TRBD2 | CASSLTAGGSYNEQFF | TGTGCCAGCAGTTTAACGGCGGGGGGTTCCTACAATGAGCAGTTCTTC
TRBJ1-5 | TRBV10-1 | . | TRBD1 | CADWDRGCDFSNQPQHF | TGCGCCGACTGGGACAGGGGGTGCGATTTCTCCAATCAGCCCCAGCATTTT
TRBJ1-3 | TRBV4-2 | . | TRBD1 | CASSQVDRAVGNTIYF | TGTGCCAGCAGCCAAGTGGACAGGGCGGTTGGAAACACCATATATTTT
TRBJ1-2 | TRBV10-3 | . | TRBD1 | CAITGQGLTGGYTF | TGTGCCATCACTGGACAGGGCCTAACGGGTGGCTACACCTTC
TRBJ1-2 | TRBV27 | once | . | CASSFQGAYGYTF | TGTGCCAGCAGTTTCCAGGGCGCCTATGGCTACACCTTC
TRBJ2-3 | TRBV12-3/TRBV12-4 | . | . | CASSQKDTQYF | TGTGCCAGCAGTCAAAAAGATACGCAGTATTTT
TRBJ1-2 | TRBV14 | . | . | CASSPATGPYGYTF | TGTGCCAGCAGCCCAGCTACCGGGCCCTATGGCTACACCTTC
TRBJ1-3 | TRBV7-2 | . | . | CASSLDYSSGNTIYF | TGTGCCAGCAGCTTAGATTATAGCTCTGGAAACACCATATATTTT
TRBJ1-1 | TRBV6-4 | . | . | CASSGGPGGSEAFF | TGTGCCAGCAGTGGGGGCCCTGGGGGCTCTGAAGCTTTCTTT
TRBJ1-6 | TRBV14 | . | . | CASSQDPRLGPNSPLHF | TGTGCCAGCAGCCAAGACCCCCGACTGGGACCTAATTCACCCCTCCACTTT
TRBJ1-1 | TRBV27 | . | . | CASSPISGATEAFF | TGTGCCAGCAGTCCAATTTCAGGGGCCACTGAAGCTTTCTTT
TRBJ2-7 | TRBV6-2/TRBV6-3 | . | . | CASSYRGSLYEQYF | TGTGCCAGCAGTTACCGTGGTTCCCTCTACGAGCAGTACTTC
TRBJ2-5 | TRBV14 | . | TRBD2 | CASSQQPGTRQETQYF | TGTGCCAGCAGCCAACAGCCAGGGACTAGGCAAGAGACCCAGTACTTC
TRBJ1-1 | TRBV5-6 | . | . | CASSFQGGGTEAFF | TGTGCCAGCAGTTTTCAGGGCGGCGGCACTGAAGCTTTCTTT